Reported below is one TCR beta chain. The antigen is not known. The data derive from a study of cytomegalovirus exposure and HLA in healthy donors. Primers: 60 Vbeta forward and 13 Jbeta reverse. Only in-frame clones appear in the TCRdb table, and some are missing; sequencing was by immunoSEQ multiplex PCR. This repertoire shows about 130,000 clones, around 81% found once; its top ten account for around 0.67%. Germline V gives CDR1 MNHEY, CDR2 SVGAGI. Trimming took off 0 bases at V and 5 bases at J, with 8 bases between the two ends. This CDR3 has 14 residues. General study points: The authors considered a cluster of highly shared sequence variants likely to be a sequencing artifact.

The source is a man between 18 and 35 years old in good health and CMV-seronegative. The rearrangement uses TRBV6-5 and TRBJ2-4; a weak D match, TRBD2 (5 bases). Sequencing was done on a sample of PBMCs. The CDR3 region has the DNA TGTGCCAGCAGTTACTCTGCTAGCCAAAACATTCAGTACTTC. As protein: CASSYSASQNIQYF.